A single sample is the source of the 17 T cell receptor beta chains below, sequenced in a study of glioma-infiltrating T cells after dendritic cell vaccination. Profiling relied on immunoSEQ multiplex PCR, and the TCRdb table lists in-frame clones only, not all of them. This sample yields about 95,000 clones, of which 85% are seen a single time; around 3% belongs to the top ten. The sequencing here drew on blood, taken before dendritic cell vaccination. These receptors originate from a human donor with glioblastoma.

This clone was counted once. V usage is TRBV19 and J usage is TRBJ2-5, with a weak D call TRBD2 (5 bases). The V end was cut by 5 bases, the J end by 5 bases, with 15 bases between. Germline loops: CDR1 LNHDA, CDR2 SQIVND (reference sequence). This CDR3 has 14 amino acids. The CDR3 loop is CASSANMRGETQYF. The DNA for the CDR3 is TGTGCCAGTAGTGCTAATATGAGAGGGGAGACCCAGTACTTC.

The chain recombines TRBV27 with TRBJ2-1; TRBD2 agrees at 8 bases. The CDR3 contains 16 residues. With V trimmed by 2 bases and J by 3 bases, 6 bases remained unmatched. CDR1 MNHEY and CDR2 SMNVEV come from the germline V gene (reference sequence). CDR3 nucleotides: TGTGCCAGCAGTTTACGAAGCGGGGGTAGCTACAATGAGCAGTTCTTC. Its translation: CASSLRSGGSYNEQFF.

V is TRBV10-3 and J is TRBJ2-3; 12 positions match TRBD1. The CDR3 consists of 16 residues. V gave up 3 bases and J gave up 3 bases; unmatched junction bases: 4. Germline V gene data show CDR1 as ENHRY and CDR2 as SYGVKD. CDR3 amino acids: CAISDPGQGATDTQYF. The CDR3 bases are TGTGCCATCAGTGACCCGGGACAGGGGGCGACAGATACGCAGTATTTT.

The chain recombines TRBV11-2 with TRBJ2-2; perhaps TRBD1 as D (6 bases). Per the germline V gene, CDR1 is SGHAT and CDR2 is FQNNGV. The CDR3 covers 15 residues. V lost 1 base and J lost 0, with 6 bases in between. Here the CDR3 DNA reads TGTGCCAGCAGCTTAGGGACAGCGAACACCGGGGAGCTGTTTTTT. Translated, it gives CASSLGTANTGELFF.

The CDR3 DNA reads TGTGCCAGCAGCTTGGGGAGACAGGGATTGTATAACTCTGGAAACACCATATATTTT. As protein: CASSLGRQGLYNSGNTIYF. The chain recombines TRBV5-6 with TRBJ1-3; the match to TRBD1 covers 7 bases. V trimming: 0 bases; J trimming: 0 bases; junction bases outside the gene matches: 12. Germline V gene lookup returns CDR1 SGHDT and CDR2 YYEEEE. The CDR3 is 19 residues long.

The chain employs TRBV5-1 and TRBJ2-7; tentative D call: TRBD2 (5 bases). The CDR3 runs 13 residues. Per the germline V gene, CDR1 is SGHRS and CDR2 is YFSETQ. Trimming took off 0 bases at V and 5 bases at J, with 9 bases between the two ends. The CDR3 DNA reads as TGCGCCAGCAGCTTGGTGGCCGGGGACGAGCAGTACTTC. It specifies CASSLVAGDEQYF.

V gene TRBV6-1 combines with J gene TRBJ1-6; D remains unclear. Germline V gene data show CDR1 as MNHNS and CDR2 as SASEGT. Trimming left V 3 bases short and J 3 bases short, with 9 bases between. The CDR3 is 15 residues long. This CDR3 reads CASSDEALYNSPLHF. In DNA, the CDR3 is TGTGCCAGCAGTGATGAGGCCCTCTATAATTCACCCCTCCACTTT.

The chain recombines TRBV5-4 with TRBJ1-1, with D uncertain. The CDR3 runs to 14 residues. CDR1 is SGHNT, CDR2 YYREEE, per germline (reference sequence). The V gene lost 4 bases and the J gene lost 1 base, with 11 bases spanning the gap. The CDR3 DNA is TGTGCCAGCAGCCGGACTCTAGCGAACACTGAAGCTTTCTTT. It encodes CASSRTLANTEAFF.

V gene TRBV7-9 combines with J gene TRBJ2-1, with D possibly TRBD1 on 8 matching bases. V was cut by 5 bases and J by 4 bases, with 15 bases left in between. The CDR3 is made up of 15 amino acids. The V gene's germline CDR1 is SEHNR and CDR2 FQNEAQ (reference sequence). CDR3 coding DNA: TGTGCCAGCAGCGTACAGGGGGGGGAGTACAATGAGCAGTTCTTC. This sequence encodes CASSVQGGEYNEQFF.

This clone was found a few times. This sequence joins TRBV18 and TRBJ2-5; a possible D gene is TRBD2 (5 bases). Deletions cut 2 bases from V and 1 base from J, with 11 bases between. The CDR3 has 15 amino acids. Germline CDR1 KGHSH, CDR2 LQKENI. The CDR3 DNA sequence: TGTGCCAGCTCACCAGGAGGATCGGTCCAAGAGACCCAGTACTTC. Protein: CASSPGGSVQETQYF.

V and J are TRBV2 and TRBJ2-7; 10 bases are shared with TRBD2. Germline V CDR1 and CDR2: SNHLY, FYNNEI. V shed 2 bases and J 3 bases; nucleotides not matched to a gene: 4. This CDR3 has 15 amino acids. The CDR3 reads CASSELLAGYYEQYF. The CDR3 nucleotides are TGTGCCAGCAGTGAATTACTAGCGGGATACTACGAGCAGTACTTC. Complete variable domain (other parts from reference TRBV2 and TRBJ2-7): EPEVTQTPSHQVTQMGQEVILRCVPISNHLYFYWYRQILGQKVEFLVSFYNNEISEKSEIFDDQFSVERPDGSNFTLKIRSTKLEDSAMYFCASSELLAGYYEQYFGPGTRLTVT.

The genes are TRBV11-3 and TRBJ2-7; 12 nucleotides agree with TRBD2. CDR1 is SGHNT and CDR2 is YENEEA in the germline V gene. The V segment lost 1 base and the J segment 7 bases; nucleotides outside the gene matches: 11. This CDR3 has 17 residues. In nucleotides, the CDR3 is TGTGCCAGCAGCTTAGTGGCTAGCGGGGGGGCGGTGGGAGAGCAGTACTTC. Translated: CASSLVASGGAVGEQYF.

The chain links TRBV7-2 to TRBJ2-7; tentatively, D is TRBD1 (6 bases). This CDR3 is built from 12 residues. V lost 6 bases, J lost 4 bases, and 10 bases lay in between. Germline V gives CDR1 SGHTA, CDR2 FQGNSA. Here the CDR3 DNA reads TGTGCCAGCAGTCGCAGGGGTTACGAGCAGTACTTC. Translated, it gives CASSRRGYEQYF.

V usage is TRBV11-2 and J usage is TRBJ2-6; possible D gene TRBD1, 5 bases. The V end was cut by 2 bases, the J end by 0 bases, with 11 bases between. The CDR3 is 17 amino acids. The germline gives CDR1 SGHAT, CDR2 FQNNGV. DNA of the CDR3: TGTGCCAGCAGCTTACAGGGTTCCTTCTCTGGGGCCAACGTCCTGACTTTC. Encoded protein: CASSLQGSFSGANVLTF. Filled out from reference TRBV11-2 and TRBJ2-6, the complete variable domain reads EAGVAQSPRYKIIEKRQSVAFWCNPISGHATLYWYQQILGQGPKLLIQFQNNGVVDDSQLPKDRFSAERLKGVDSTLKIQPAKLEDSAVYLCASSLQGSFSGANVLTFGAGSRLTVL.

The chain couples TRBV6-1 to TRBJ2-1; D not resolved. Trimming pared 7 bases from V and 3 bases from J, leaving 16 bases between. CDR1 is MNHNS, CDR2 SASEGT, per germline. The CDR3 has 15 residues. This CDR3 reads CASTVTSLNYNEQFF. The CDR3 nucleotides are TGTGCCAGCACTGTTACCTCACTTAACTACAATGAGCAGTTCTTC.

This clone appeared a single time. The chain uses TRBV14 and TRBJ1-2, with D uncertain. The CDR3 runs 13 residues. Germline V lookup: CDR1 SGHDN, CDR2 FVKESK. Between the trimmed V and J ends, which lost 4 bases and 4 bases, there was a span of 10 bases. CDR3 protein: CASSRQASYGYTF. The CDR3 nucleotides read TGTGCCAGCAGCCGGCAGGCCAGCTATGGCTACACCTTC.

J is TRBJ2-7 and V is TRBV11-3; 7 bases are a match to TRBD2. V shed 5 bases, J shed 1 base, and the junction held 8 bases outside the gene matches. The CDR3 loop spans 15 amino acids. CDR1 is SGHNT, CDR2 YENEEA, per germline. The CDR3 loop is CASSRSGTTSYEQYF. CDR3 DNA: TGTGCCAGCAGCCGATCCGGGACTACTTCCTACGAGCAGTACTTC.